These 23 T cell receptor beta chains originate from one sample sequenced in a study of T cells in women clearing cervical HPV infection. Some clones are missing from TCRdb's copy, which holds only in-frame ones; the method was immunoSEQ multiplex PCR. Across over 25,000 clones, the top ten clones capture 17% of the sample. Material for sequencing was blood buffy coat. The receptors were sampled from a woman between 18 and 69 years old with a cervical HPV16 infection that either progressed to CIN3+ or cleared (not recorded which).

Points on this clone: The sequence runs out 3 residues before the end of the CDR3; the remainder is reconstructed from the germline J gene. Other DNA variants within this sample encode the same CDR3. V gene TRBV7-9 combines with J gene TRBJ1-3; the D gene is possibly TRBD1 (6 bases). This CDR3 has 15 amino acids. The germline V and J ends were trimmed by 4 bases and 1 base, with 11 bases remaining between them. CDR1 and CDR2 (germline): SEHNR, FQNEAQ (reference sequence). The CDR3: CASSSQGGSGNTIYF. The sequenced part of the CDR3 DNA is TGTGCCAGCAGCTCACAGGGAGGATCTGGAAACACC.

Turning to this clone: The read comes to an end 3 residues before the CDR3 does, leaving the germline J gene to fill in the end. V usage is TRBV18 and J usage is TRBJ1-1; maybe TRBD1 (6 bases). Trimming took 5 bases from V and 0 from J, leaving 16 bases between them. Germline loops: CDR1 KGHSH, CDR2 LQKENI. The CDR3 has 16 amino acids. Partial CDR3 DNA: TGTGCCAGCTCATCTTCCAGGGGAACTATGAACACTGAA. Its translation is CASSSSRGTMNTE. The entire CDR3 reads CASSSSRGTMNTEAFF.

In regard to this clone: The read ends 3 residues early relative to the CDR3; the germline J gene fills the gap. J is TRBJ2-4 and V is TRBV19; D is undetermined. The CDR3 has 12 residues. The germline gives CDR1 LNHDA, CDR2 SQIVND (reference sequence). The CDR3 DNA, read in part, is TGTGCCAGTAGTGAGTCAAACTATGGT. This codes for CASSESNYG. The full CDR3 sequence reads CASSESNYGQYF.

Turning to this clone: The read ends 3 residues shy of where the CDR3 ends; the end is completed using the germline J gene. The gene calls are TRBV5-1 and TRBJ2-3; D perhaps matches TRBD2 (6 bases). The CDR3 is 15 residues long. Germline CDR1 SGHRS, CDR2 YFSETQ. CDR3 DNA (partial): TGCGCCAGCAGCTTGGGGTCAGGCGGGAATCAGCCG. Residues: CASSLGSGGNQP. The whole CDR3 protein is CASSLGSGGNQPQYF.

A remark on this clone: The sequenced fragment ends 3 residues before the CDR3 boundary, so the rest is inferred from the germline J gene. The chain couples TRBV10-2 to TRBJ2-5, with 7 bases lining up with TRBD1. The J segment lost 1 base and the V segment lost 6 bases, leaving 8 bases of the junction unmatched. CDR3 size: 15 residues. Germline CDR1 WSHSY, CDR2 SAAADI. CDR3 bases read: TGCGCCAGCAGCGCCGGGACAGACCCCCAAGAGACC. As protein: CASSAGTDPQET. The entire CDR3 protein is CASSAGTDPQETQYF.

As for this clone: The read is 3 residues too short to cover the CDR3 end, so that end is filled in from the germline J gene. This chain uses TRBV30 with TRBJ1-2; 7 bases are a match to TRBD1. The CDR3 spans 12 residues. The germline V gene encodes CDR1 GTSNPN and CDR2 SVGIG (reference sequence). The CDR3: CAWSVPGGDYTF. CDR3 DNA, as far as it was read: TGTGCCTGGAGTGTTCCAGGGGGTGAT.

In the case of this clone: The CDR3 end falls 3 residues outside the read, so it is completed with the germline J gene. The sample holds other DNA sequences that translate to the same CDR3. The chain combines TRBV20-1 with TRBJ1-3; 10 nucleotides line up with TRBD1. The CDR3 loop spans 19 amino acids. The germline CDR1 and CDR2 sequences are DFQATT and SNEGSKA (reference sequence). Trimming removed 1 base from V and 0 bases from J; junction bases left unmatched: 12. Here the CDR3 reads CSARVGDRGRQISGNTIYF. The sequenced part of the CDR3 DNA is TGCAGTGCTAGAGTAGGGGACAGGGGCCGCCAGATCTCTGGAAACACC.

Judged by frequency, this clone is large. The chain's CDR3 is CASSSPRDRVAKNIQYF. CDR3 DNA, as far as it was read: TGTGCCAGCAGCTCCCCCCGGGACAGGGTAGCCAAAAACATT. The chain links TRBV7-4 to TRBJ2-4, with 9 nucleotides matching TRBD1. The missing CDR3 end, 3 residues past where the read stops, is filled in from the germline J gene. V was clipped by 4 bases and J by 0 bases; unmatched bases: 7. The CDR3 sequence is 17 residues long. Germline V CDR1 and CDR2: SGHVT, SQSDAQ.

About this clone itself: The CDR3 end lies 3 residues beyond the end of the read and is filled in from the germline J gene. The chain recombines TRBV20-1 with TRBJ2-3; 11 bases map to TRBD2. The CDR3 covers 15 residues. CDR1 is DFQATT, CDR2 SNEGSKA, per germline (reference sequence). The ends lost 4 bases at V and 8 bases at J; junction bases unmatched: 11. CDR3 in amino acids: CSATIAGGHQGTQYF. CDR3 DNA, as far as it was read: TGCAGTGCTACGATAGCGGGAGGGCATCAGGGTACG.

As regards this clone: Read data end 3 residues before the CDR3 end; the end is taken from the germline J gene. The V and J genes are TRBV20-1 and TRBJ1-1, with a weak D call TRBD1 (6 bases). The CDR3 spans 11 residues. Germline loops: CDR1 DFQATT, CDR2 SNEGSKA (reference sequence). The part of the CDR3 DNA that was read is TGCAGTGCTAGGAATCAGGGGGAA. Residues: CSARNQGE. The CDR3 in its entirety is CSARNQGEAFF.

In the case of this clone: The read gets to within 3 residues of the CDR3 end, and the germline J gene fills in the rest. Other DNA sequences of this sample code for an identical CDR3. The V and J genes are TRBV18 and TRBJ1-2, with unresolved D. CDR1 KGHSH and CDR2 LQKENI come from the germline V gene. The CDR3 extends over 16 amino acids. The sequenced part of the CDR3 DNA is TGTGCCAGCTCACCCCGACTAGCGGGGAGCACAGATACC. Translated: CASSPRLAGSTDT. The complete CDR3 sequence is CASSPRLAGSTDTYTF.

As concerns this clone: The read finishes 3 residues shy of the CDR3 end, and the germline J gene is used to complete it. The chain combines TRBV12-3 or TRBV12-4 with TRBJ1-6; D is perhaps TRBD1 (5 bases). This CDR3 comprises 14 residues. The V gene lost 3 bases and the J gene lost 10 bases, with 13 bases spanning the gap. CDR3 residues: CASSFGAGNSPLHF. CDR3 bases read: TGTGCCAGCAGTTTTGGGGCAGGGAACTCACCC.

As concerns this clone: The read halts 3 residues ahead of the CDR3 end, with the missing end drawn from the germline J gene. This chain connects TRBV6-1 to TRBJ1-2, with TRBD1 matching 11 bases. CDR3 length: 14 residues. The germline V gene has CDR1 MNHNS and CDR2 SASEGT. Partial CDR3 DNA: TGTGCCAGCAGTGACCGGGACAGGGGGTACGAC. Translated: CASSDRDRGYD. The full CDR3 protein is CASSDRDRGYDYTF.

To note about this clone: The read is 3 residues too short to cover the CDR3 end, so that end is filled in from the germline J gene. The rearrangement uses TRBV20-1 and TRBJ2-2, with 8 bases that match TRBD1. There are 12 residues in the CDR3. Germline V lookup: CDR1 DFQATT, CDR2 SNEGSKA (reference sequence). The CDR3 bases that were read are TGCAGTATGACAGGGGATAATGAAAAG. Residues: CSMTGDNEK. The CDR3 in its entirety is CSMTGDNEKLFF.

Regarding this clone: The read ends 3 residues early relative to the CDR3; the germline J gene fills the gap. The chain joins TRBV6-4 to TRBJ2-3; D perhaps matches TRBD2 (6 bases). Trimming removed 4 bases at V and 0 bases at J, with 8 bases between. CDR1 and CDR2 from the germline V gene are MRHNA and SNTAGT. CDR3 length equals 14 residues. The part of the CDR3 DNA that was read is TGTGCCAGCAGTGCCGGGACTAGCACAGATACG. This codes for CASSAGTSTDT. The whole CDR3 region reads CASSAGTSTDTQYF.

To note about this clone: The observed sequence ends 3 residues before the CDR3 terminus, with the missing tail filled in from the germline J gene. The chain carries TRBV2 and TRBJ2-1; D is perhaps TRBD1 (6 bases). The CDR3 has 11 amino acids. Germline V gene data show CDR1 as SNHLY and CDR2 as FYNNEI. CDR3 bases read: TGTGTCAGAGGGGGTTACAATGAG. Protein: CVRGGYNE. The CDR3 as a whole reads CVRGGYNEQFF.

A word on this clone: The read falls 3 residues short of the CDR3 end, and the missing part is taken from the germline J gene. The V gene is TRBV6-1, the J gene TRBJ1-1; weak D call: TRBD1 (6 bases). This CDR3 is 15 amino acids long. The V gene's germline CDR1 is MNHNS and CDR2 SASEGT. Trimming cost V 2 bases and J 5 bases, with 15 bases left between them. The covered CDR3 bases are TGTGCCAGCAGTGAAATCGCCAGGGGAAGGACTGAA. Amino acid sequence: CASSEIARGRTE. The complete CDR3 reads CASSEIARGRTEAFF.

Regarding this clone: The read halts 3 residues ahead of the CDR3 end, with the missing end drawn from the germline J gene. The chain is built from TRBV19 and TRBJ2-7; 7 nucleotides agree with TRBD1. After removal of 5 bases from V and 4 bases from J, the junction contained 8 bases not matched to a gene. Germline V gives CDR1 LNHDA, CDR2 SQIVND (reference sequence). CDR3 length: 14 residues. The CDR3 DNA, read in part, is TGTGCCAGTAGTGACCGACAGGGCACGTACGAG. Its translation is CASSDRQGTYE. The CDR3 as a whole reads CASSDRQGTYEQYF.

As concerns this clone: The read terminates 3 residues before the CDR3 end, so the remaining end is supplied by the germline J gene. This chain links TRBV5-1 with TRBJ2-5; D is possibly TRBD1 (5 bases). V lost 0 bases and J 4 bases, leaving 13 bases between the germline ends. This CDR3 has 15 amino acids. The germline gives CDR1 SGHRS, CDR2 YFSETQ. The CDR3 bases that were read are TGCGCCAGCAGCTTGGCCGACAGCTACACAGAGACC. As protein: CASSLADSYTET. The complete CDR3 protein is CASSLADSYTETQYF.

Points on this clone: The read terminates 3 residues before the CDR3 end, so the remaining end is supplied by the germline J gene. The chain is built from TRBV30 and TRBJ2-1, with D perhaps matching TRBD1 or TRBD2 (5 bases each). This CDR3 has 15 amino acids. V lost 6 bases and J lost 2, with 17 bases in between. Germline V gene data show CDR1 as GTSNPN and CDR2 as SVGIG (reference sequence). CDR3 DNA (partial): TGTGCCTGTGAGGGGTGGAGCGTTACCTACAATGAG. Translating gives CACEGWSVTYNE. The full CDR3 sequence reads CACEGWSVTYNEQFF.

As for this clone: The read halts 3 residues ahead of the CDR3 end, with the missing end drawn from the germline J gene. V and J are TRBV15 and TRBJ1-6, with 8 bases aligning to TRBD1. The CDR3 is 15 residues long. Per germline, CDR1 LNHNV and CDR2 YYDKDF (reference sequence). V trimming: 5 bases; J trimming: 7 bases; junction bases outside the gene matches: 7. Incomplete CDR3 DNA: TGTGCCACCAGCCGTACCGGGACAGGAAATTCACCC. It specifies CATSRTGTGNSP. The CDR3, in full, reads CATSRTGTGNSPLHF.

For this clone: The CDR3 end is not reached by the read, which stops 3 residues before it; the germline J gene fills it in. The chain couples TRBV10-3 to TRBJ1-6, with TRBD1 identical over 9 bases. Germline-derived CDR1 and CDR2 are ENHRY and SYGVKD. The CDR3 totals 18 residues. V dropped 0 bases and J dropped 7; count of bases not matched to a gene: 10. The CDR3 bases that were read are TGTGCCATCAGTGAGTCCGCGAGCAGAACAGGGGGCAATTCACCC. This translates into CAISESASRTGGNSP. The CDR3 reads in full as CAISESASRTGGNSPLHF.

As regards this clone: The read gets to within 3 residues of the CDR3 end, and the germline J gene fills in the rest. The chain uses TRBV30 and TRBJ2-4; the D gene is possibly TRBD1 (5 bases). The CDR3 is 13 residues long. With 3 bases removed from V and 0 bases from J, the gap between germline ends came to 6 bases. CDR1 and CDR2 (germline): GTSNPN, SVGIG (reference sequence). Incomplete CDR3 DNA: TGTGCCTGGAGCAGGGAAGCCAAAAACATT. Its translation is CAWSREAKNI. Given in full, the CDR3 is CAWSREAKNIQYF.